The 8 T cell receptor beta chains listed next were all sequenced from one sample in a study of blood T cell repertoires in COVID-19. TCRdb keeps only in-frame clones here, not all; method: immunoSEQ multiplex PCR. The table includes 150,000 to 200,000 clones, more than 70% detected once. Sequenced: peripheral blood. These receptors came from a man in his late teens or twenties with active or convalescent COVID-19.

The rearrangement joins TRBV21-1 to TRBJ1-6; TRBD1, as called in the table, went unchecked against the DNA. TRBV21-1 is a pseudogene. The length of the CDR3 is 14 residues. CDR3 bases: TGTGCCAGCAGCAAAGGGGGGCCCAATTCACCCCTCCACTTT. Its translation is CASSKGGPNSPLHF.

This clone was counted only a few times. The V call is TRBV30, the J call TRBJ1-5, with a weak D call TRBD1 (5 bases). V lost 3 bases and J lost 2, with 14 bases in between. The germline V gene has CDR1 GTSNPN and CDR2 SVGIG (reference sequence). The CDR3 covers 15 residues. The CDR3 nucleotides read TGTGCCTGGAGGGACAAGAGACGTGGCAATCAGCCCCAGCATTTT. This gives the protein CAWRDKRRGNQPQHF.

The gene calls are TRBV29-1 and TRBJ2-3; TRBD1 is a possible D gene (6 bases). V was pared by 4 bases and J by 1 base, with 12 bases between. CDR3 length: 14 amino acids. The V gene's germline CDR1 is SQVTM and CDR2 ANQGSEA. CDR3: CSVAQGSGTDTQYF. As DNA, the CDR3 is TGCAGCGTTGCGCAGGGGTCAGGCACAGATACGCAGTATTTT.

The CDR3 DNA sequence: TGTGCCAGCAGCTGGGGGGATGAGCAGTTCTTC. Translated, it gives CASSWGDEQFF. This chain connects TRBV7-6 to TRBJ2-1; tentative D call: TRBD2 (6 bases). The CDR3 has 11 residues. CDR1 is SGHVS, CDR2 FNYEAQ, per germline. V was clipped by 4 bases and J by 8 bases, with 6 bases between them. Full variable domain (rest looked up from reference TRBV7-6 and TRBJ2-1): GAGVSQSPRYKVTKRGQDVALRCDPISGHVSLYWYRQALGQGPEFLTYFNYEAQQDKSGLPNDRFSAERPEGSISTLTIQRTEQRDSAMYRCASSWGDEQFFGPGTRLTVL.

This sequence joins TRBV5-1 and TRBJ2-1; unclear D gene. The CDR3 runs to 16 residues. V was pared by 0 bases and J by 0 bases, with 10 bases between. Germline CDR1 reads SGHRS; CDR2 reads YFSETQ. For the CDR3, the DNA is TGCGCCAGCAGCTTGGTGCAAAGTAGCTCCTACAATGAGCAGTTCTTC. It translates to CASSLVQSSSYNEQFF.

This clone appeared once. The chain couples TRBV28 to TRBJ1-6, with a weak D call TRBD1 (5 bases). Germline V gives CDR1 MDHEN, CDR2 SYDVKM. There are 15 residues in the CDR3. V lost 1 base to trimming and J lost 13 bases, with 17 bases between them. CDR3: CASSLYGQGLKPLHF. CDR3 sequence (DNA): TGTGCCAGCAGTTTATACGGGCAGGGACTCAAGCCCCTCCACTTT.

The chain combines TRBV28 with TRBJ1-5; D is undetermined. Germline CDR1 reads MDHEN; CDR2 reads SYDVKM. This CDR3 has 12 amino acids. V lost 4 bases to trimming and J lost 9 bases, with 10 bases between them. The chain's CDR3 is CASSSLRGPQHF. DNA of the CDR3: TGTGCCAGCAGTTCCCTTCGCGGGCCCCAGCATTTT.

The chain combines TRBV19 with TRBJ1-2; the D is unclear. V was cut by 2 bases and J by 2 bases, with 15 bases left in between. The CDR3 spans 16 residues. CDR1 and CDR2 from the germline V gene are LNHDA and SQIVND (reference sequence). Here the CDR3 DNA reads TGTGCCAGTAGTATACTCGTGGTCGAGGGAAACTATGGCTACACCTTC. Amino acid sequence: CASSILVVEGNYGYTF.